These 27 T cell receptor beta chains were all obtained from the same sample, sequenced in a study of shared clonotypes between healthy human individuals. TCRdb keeps only in-frame clones here, not all; method: immunoSEQ multiplex PCR. The sample has about 520,000 clones, 95% to 97% seen once. Sequences were obtained from naive CD4+ T cells sorted from blood. Subset reported: CD45RA+ positively selected. Every receptor here comes from a woman aged 25-40 years in good health.

CDR3 DNA: TGTGCCAGAAGCGAACGATTGTCAAAGAACACTGAAGCTTTCTTT. Its translation: CARSERLSKNTEAFF. This chain connects TRBV5-3 to TRBJ1-1; D gene ambiguous. TRBV5-3 is an ORF, and what it does is uncertain. V was shortened by 4 bases and J by 1 base, with 14 bases between the two germline ends. The CDR3 is made up of 15 amino acids.

CDR3 sequence reads: CASSQDRQKNYGYTF. In DNA form, the CDR3 reads TGTGCCAGCAGCCAAGATCGACAGAAGAACTATGGCTACACCTTC. The chain recombines TRBV4-2 with TRBJ1-2; tentative D call: TRBD1 (5 bases). V gave up 0 bases and J gave up 2 bases, with 10 bases separating them. CDR1 and CDR2 (germline): LGHNA, YNFKEQ. The CDR3 loop spans 15 amino acids.

The chain is built from TRBV5-1 and TRBJ1-2; D is unclear. CDR3 length: 13 amino acids. V was shortened by 0 bases and J by 4 bases, with 7 bases between the two germline ends. The germline V gene has CDR1 SGHRS and CDR2 YFSETQ. CDR3 in amino acids: CASSLGSSYGYTF. DNA for the CDR3: TGCGCCAGCAGCTTGGGGTCCTCCTATGGCTACACCTTC.

The rearrangement uses TRBV19 and TRBJ1-2, with 7 bases matching TRBD1. Germline-derived CDR1 and CDR2 are LNHDA and SQIVND (reference sequence). CDR3 size: 13 residues. Trimming took 4 bases from V and 8 from J; bases not matched to a gene: 7. The CDR3 coding sequence is TGTGCCAGTAGTAGAGACAGGGTCGGCGGCTACACCTTC. Its protein is CASSRDRVGGYTF.

The rearrangement links TRBV11-2 to TRBJ2-3; 13 nucleotides line up with TRBD2. Germline V gene lookup returns CDR1 SGHAT and CDR2 FQNNGV. The CDR3 spans 15 residues. With V trimmed by 0 bases and J by 9 bases, 3 bases remained unmatched. CDR3 sequence reads: CASSLDLTSGRTQYF. The CDR3 DNA sequence: TGTGCCAGCAGCTTAGATTTGACTAGCGGGAGGACGCAGTATTTT.

This chain joins TRBV18 and TRBJ1-3; D uncertain. The CDR3 totals 17 residues. Germline CDR1 KGHSH, CDR2 LQKENI. Trimming stripped 2 bases from V and 0 bases from J, with 14 bases between. CDR3 protein: CASSPNGLFSSGNTIYF. CDR3 DNA sequence: TGTGCCAGCTCACCAAATGGACTTTTTAGCTCTGGAAACACCATATATTTT.

This chain connects TRBV5-4 to TRBJ2-3; 10 bases agree with TRBD2. CDR3 length equals 16 residues. V lost 4 bases and J lost 1; bases outside the gene matches: 6. Germline CDR1 is SGHNT and CDR2 is YYREEE (reference sequence). The CDR3 protein is CASSRGGTSGTDTQYF. The CDR3, as DNA: TGTGCCAGCAGCCGGGGGGGGACTAGCGGCACAGATACGCAGTATTTT.

This sequence joins TRBV20-1 and TRBJ2-5; the D is unclear. The CDR3 sequence is 11 residues long. Per germline, CDR1 DFQATT and CDR2 SNEGSKA (reference sequence). Trimming removed 8 bases from V and 7 bases from J, with 14 bases in between. CDR3 amino acids: CSSDSMATQYF. Here the CDR3 DNA reads TGCAGTTCCGACTCGATGGCGACCCAGTACTTC.

There are a few counts of this clone. V usage is TRBV19 and J usage is TRBJ1-5, with TRBD1 matching over 9 bases. Per the germline V gene, CDR1 is LNHDA and CDR2 is SQIVND (reference sequence). The junction had 9 bases not matched to a gene; V was cut back by 6 bases and J by 6 bases. The CDR3 runs to 15 residues. The CDR3: CASRIPGQGGQPQHF. CDR3 sequence (DNA): TGTGCCAGTAGGATACCGGGACAGGGCGGTCAGCCCCAGCATTTT.

Only one count was recorded for this clone. The rearrangement uses TRBV4-1 and TRBJ2-7; 12 bases are a match to TRBD1. V trimming: 1 base; J trimming: 6 bases; junction bases outside the gene matches: 4. The CDR3 totals 15 residues. The germline V gene encodes CDR1 MGHRA and CDR2 YSYEKL. The CDR3 loop reads CASSQGGTGGVEQYF. Written as DNA, the CDR3 is TGCGCCAGCAGCCAAGGTGGGACAGGGGGCGTCGAGCAGTACTTC.

The chain uses TRBV13 and TRBJ1-1; D gene unclear. The V end was cut by 3 bases, the J end by 3 bases, with 8 bases between. Germline values: CDR1 PRHDT, CDR2 FYEKMQ (reference sequence). CDR3 size: 13 residues. CDR3 in DNA: TGTGCCAGCAGCTTCAAACGGGACACTGAAGCTTTCTTT. Its translation is CASSFKRDTEAFF.

This chain uses TRBV11-3 with TRBJ1-1; D is unclear. This CDR3 comprises 13 residues. Germline V gene data show CDR1 as SGHNT and CDR2 as YENEEA. The V gene lost 4 bases and the J gene lost 2 bases, with 8 bases spanning the gap. CDR3 protein: CASSSAINTEAFF. The CDR3 region has the DNA TGTGCCAGCAGCTCCGCAATAAACACTGAAGCTTTCTTT.

This chain uses TRBV28 with TRBJ2-4; D possibly corresponds to TRBD2 (5 bases). The CDR3 is made up of 16 amino acids. CDR1 is MDHEN, CDR2 SYDVKM, per germline. The V end was cut by 1 base, the J end by 0 bases, with 10 bases between. The CDR3 reads CASSLYRDLAKNIQYF. The CDR3 region has the DNA TGTGCCAGCAGTTTATATCGGGATTTAGCCAAAAACATTCAGTACTTC.

V and J are TRBV28 and TRBJ2-7; 10 bases line up with TRBD2. The CDR3 is made up of 15 amino acids. V lost 7 bases and J lost 3; bases outside the gene matches: 9. Looked up from germline, CDR1 is MDHEN and CDR2 is SYDVKM. CDR3 sequence: CASTLTSGNSYEQYF. DNA of the CDR3: TGTGCCAGCACTCTAACTAGCGGGAATAGCTACGAGCAGTACTTC.

The V call is TRBV7-7, the J call TRBJ2-5; 10 bases line up with TRBD1. This CDR3 spans 15 amino acids. Per the germline V gene, CDR1 is SSHAT and CDR2 is FNYEAQ (reference sequence). The J segment lost 8 bases and the V segment lost 5 bases, leaving 11 bases of the junction unmatched. The CDR3 region has the DNA TGTGCCAGCAGCCCGGGGACAGGGGCGGCGGGCACCCAGTACTTC. Protein product: CASSPGTGAAGTQYF.

The chain recombines TRBV9 with TRBJ1-3, with D possibly matching TRBD1 (5 bases). The CDR3 consists of 16 residues. V dropped 0 bases and J dropped 2 bases, with 12 bases sitting between them. Germline CDR1 and CDR2: SGDLS and YYNGEE. CDR3 sequence reads: CASSVVGTPTGNTIYF. For the CDR3, the DNA is TGTGCCAGCAGCGTAGTAGGGACTCCTACTGGAAACACCATATATTTT.

The rearrangement uses TRBV5-1 and TRBJ1-2, with TRBD1 matching 12 bases. This CDR3 has 16 amino acids. V was pared by 3 bases and J by 5 bases, with 8 bases of the junction left unmatched. Germline V gives CDR1 SGHRS, CDR2 YFSETQ. The CDR3 DNA reads as TGCGCCAGCAGCTGGGGACAGGGGGCGGATCCGTATGGCTACACCTTC. Translated, it gives CASSWGQGADPYGYTF.

The rearrangement links TRBV7-2 to TRBJ2-1; D is tentatively TRBD1 or TRBD2 (6 bases each). The germline V gene encodes CDR1 SGHTA and CDR2 FQGNSA. Trimming removed 4 bases at V and 6 bases at J, with 10 bases between. The length of the CDR3 is 13 residues. CDR3 in DNA: TGTGCCAGCAGCTCAGGAGGGGGCAATGAGCAGTTCTTC. Encoded protein: CASSSGGGNEQFF.

The chain employs TRBV28 and TRBJ1-2, with D perhaps matching TRBD1 (5 bases). Germline loops: CDR1 MDHEN, CDR2 SYDVKM. The CDR3 runs 13 residues. V lost 6 bases to trimming and J lost 10 bases, with 18 bases between them. The CDR3 DNA reads TGTGCCAGCAGGTCAAGTCACAGGTGGGACTACACCTTC. It is translated as CASRSSHRWDYTF.

CDR3 coding DNA: TGTGCCAGCCGTGGACTAGCGGGAGAGCACAATGAGCAGTTCTTC. Amino acid sequence: CASRGLAGEHNEQFF. V gene TRBV18 combines with J gene TRBJ2-1; 13 bases align to TRBD2. Germline trimming cut 8 bases from V and 5 bases from J; bases unmatched to any gene: 6. This CDR3 contains 15 residues. Germline-derived CDR1 and CDR2 are KGHSH and LQKENI.

J is TRBJ1-5 and V is TRBV11-2; D not resolved. Germline V gene data show CDR1 as SGHAT and CDR2 as FQNNGV. The CDR3 consists of 13 residues. Trimming took 5 bases from V and 6 from J, leaving 11 bases between them. For the CDR3, the DNA is TGTGCCAGCAGCCGGGAGGGTGTTCAGCCCCAGCATTTT. This codes for CASSREGVQPQHF.

The J gene is TRBJ2-5, the V gene TRBV5-1, with 10 nucleotides matching TRBD2. Germline CDR1 and CDR2: SGHRS and YFSETQ. The ends lost 4 bases at V and 5 bases at J; junction bases unmatched: 5. The CDR3 has 14 amino acids. DNA of the CDR3: TGCGCCAGCAGCCCGGGACTAGCGATCGAGACCCAGTACTTC. It codes for CASSPGLAIETQYF.

The chain couples TRBV5-1 to TRBJ2-3, with D perhaps matching TRBD1 (6 bases). V was pared by 1 base and J by 1 base, with 10 bases between. This CDR3 contains 15 residues. Germline assignment: CDR1 SGHRS and CDR2 YFSETQ. The CDR3 sequence is CASSLQDSGTDTQYF. CDR3 sequence (DNA): TGCGCCAGCAGCTTGCAGGACAGTGGCACAGATACGCAGTATTTT.

The V call is TRBV19, the J call TRBJ2-7, with 8 nucleotides matching TRBD2. The CDR3 consists of 15 residues. The trim removed 3 bases at V and 7 bases at J, leaving 11 bases unmatched. The V gene's germline CDR1 is LNHDA and CDR2 SQIVND (reference sequence). CDR3 region: CASSIFPGGPGEQYF. The CDR3 coding sequence is TGTGCCAGTAGTATTTTCCCGGGAGGGCCAGGAGAGCAGTACTTC.

The chain is built from TRBV2 and TRBJ2-1; no firm D call. This CDR3 contains 15 residues. Trimming left V 2 bases short and J 7 bases short, with 15 bases between. Germline loops: CDR1 SNHLY, CDR2 FYNNEI. CDR3 coding DNA: TGTGCCAGCAGTGAACCCAACCCCCAACATAATGAGCAGTTCTTC. Amino acid sequence: CASSEPNPQHNEQFF. The whole variable domain, remainder taken from reference TRBV2 and TRBJ2-1, is EPEVTQTPSHQVTQMGQEVILRCVPISNHLYFYWYRQILGQKVEFLVSFYNNEISEKSEIFDDQFSVERPDGSNFTLKIRSTKLEDSAMYFCASSEPNPQHNEQFFGPGTRLTVL.

For this clone: Other DNA sequences from this sample encode an identical CDR3 as well. The chain is built from TRBV5-1 and TRBJ2-3; either TRBD1 or TRBD2 may fit D (5 bases each). Trimming cost V 0 bases and J 3 bases, with 5 bases left between them. Germline loops: CDR1 SGHRS, CDR2 YFSETQ. The CDR3 consists of 13 residues. CDR3: CASSLGGTDTQYF. CDR3 DNA: TGCGCCAGCAGCTTGGGGGGGACAGATACGCAGTATTTT.

The chain joins TRBV7-3 to TRBJ1-1; D possibly corresponds to TRBD1 (5 bases). Trimming cost V 0 bases and J 1 base, with 6 bases left between them. Germline V CDR1 and CDR2: SGHTA, FQGTGA. The CDR3 length is 14 residues. CDR3 residues: CASSLTRGNTEAFF. The CDR3 DNA follows: TGTGCCAGCAGCTTAACGAGGGGGAACACTGAAGCTTTCTTT.